This TCR beta chain was sequenced for a study of CD8 T cells in Susac syndrome (dated by TCRdb to about 2019). For the study in its entirety: The study used repertoire sequencing to test whether antigen drove CD8+ T cell activation and differentiation in Susac syndrome.

The full study reports these points: The number of individuals in the TCR sequencing and HLA analysis was acknowledged as relatively small.

Peripheral blood CD8+ and CD4+ T cells from healthy donors, Susac syndrome patients and multiple sclerosis patients were profiled by high-throughput TCR beta sequencing. The multiple sclerosis controls were treatment-naive patients whose relapsing-remitting disease, either stable or active, fulfilled the revised McDonald criteria. Bulk CD8+ and CD4+ T cells were purified magnetically by negative isolation, whereas CD8+ TEMRA cells were enriched by FACS. Blood was drawn into EDTA tubes, processed within 24 hours, and PBMCs were isolated by density gradient centrifugation. PBMCs intended for TCR sequencing were frozen in liquid nitrogen and were later thawed in a 37 degrees C water bath. The sorted or isolated CD4+, CD8+ and CD8+ TEMRA cells reached a purity of at least 90%. RNA was extracted using the RNeasy kit, and roughly 0.5 to 1 microgram was reverse transcribed with random hexamers. The immunoSEQ multiplex PCR assay, which covers 54 Vbeta and 13 Jbeta segments, was used to amplify TCR beta CDR3 regions. Bias from PCR amplification was corrected by using a synthetic template baseline for primer optimization and for computational correction. The paper's data handling went like this. Reads were annotated to V, D and J genes according to IMGT and were analyzed with immunoSEQ Analyzer, with only productive sequences retained. Clonality was calculated as one minus the Shannon entropy normalized by log2 of the number of productive unique sequences. For each patient and control, public and private clones were evaluated among the 100 most prevalent clones. A clone was defined as Susac-specific if it was absent from the healthy and MS cohorts, from over a thousand published viral clones and from other ImmuneACCESS disease sequences. TCRdb passed the public sequencing reads through fastp at Q25 and MiXCR, retaining productive beta sequences. Duplicate CDR3 protein sequences are folded into a single record with the most common DNA and genes. TCRdb, not the authors, supplied the V and J calls. The sample table shows approximately 180,000 distinct CDR3 sequences, and under 97% are seen once. Approximately 0.1% of the sample is taken by the ten largest.

Remarks on this clonotype: The target of this receptor is not known. Within one base of it there is no much larger clone, and no base qualities were kept.

The receptor comes from a human donor with multiple sclerosis. Sequencing was carried out using CD4+ T cells from PBMCs.

The nucleotide sequence reads as follows: TGTGCCAGCAGTATCACCGGGACCTGGACCGGGGAGCTGTTTTTT. Translated, this gives CASSITGTWTGELFF. This sequence uses TRBV27 and TRBJ2-2, with the D call perhaps TRBD1 or TRBD2, as 5 bases match in each case. The CDR3 measures 15 amino acids from cysteine to phenylalanine. Only CDR3 DNA is held: 45 bases, read in frame from base 1. V gives up 5 bases and J gives up 5 bases, and the segment between their germline ends measures 15 bases. CDR1 MNHEY and CDR2 SMNVEV were looked up in the germline V gene (reference sequence).